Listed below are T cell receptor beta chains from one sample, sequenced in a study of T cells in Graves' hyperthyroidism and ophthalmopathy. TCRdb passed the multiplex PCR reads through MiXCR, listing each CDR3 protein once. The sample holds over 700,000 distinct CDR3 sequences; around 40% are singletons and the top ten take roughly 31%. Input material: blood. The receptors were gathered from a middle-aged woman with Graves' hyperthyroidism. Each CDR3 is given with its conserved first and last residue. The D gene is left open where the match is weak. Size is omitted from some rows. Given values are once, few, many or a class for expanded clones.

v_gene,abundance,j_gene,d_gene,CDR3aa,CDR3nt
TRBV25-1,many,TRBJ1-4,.,CASSPGGRKLFF,TGTGCCAGCAGCCCGGGGGGGCGGAAACTGTTTTTT
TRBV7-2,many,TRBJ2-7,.,CASSPSRDTTYEQYF,TGTGCCAGCAGCCCCTCACGGGACACCACCTACGAGCAGTACTTC
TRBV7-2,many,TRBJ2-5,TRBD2,CASSVSGGTETQYF,TGTGCCAGCAGCGTTAGCGGGGGGACGGAGACCCAGTACTTC
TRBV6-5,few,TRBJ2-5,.,CASSTSFQETQYF,TGTGCCAGCAGTACTAGCTTCCAAGAGACCCAGTACTTC
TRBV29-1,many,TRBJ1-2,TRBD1,CSANRGTNGYTF,TGCAGCGCCAACAGGGGTACGAATGGCTACACCTTC
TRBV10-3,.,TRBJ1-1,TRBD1,CAISTTGEAEAFF,TGTGCCATCAGTACGACAGGGGAGGCTGAAGCTTTCTTT
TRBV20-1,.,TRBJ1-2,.,CGAILGVPGYGYTF,TGCGGTGCTATTCTTGGGGTACCTGGCTATGGCTACACCTTC
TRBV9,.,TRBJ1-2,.,CASSGLTAPNYDYTF,TGTGCCAGCAGCGGATTAACGGCACCTAACTATGACTACACCTTC
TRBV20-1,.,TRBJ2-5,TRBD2,CSARGDYLEFF,TGTAGTGCTAGAGGGGACTATCTCGAGTTCTTC
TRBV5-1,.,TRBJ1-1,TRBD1,CATKGQGASNTEAFF,TGCGCCACCAAAGGACAGGGGGCTTCGAACACTGAAGCTTTCTTT
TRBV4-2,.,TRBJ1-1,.,CASSHGLTEAFF,TGTGCCAGCAGCCACGGACTTACTGAAGCTTTCTTT
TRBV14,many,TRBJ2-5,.,CASSQFSNQETQYF,TGTGCCAGCAGCCAATTTTCAAACCAAGAGACCCAGTACTTC